The clone carrying this T cell receptor (beta chain) came up a few times. Its antigen remains unidentified. The data are from a study of T-cell reconstitution after alpha-beta-depleted transplantation in children. CDR3 length equals 14 residues. Trimming left V 5 bases short and J 1 base short, with 11 bases between. CDR1 is SGHTS and CDR2 is YDEGEE in the germline V gene. Molecular barcoding with unique molecular identifiers was used for the TCRbeta library. TCRdb reprocessed the PCR reads with MiXCR, giving one entry per CDR3 protein. The sample contains over 85,000 distinct CDR3 sequences, about 8% of which appear only once. The study's findings and limits: The origin of high day-60 TCRbeta diversity in some patients lay in surviving recipient T cells and thymic progenitors. Expanded graft clones numbering several hundred reportedly gave rise to alpha-beta T cells about two months after transplant. From newly produced T cells came most of the T-cell counts and diversity one year after transplant.

This TCR came from a boy aged 2 to 10 with acute lymphoblastic leukemia, due to receive a stem cell transplant. The J gene is TRBJ2-3, the V gene TRBV5-8; D gene unclear. Sequenced material: PBMCs, taken before TCRalphabeta/CD19-depleted stem cell transplant. The DNA for the CDR3 is TGTGCCAGCAGTCGAAGTTTCGGCACAGATACGCAGTATTTT. Its protein is CASSRSFGTDTQYF.